This passage covers 13 T cell receptor beta chains from one sample sequenced in a study of blood T cell repertoires in COVID-19. Clones were sequenced by immunoSEQ multiplex PCR, and TCRdb holds only the in-frame ones, with some missing. The top ten hold around 6.3% of the sample, which has 55,000 to 75,000 clones, around four fifths seen once. The sequencing input was peripheral blood. Every receptor here comes from a human donor in a cohort sampled during active COVID-19.

The chain is built from TRBV7-2 and TRBJ1-2, with D possibly being TRBD1 (5 bases). V lost 5 bases and J lost 5, with 15 bases in between. CDR3 length: 14 residues. The germline CDR1 and CDR2 sequences are SGHTA and FQGNSA. The CDR3 bases are TGTGCCAGCAGCCCCGCCGGCAGGGAATATGGCTACACCTTC. It codes for CASSPAGREYGYTF. Full variable domain (missing parts from reference TRBV7-2 and TRBJ1-2): GAGVSQSPSNKVTEKGKDVELRCDPISGHTALYWYRQSLGQGLEFLIYFQGNSAPDKSGLPSDRFSAERTGGSVSTLTIQRTQQEDSAVYLCASSPAGREYGYTFGSGTRLTVV.

This chain joins TRBV5-8 and TRBJ2-5; 9 bases match TRBD1. The ends lost 4 bases at V and 0 bases at J; junction bases unmatched: 7. CDR1 is SGHTS, CDR2 YDEGEE, per germline. The CDR3 contains 16 residues. CDR3: CASSLGTGMYQETQYF. The CDR3, as DNA: TGTGCCAGCAGCCTGGGGACAGGGATGTACCAAGAGACCCAGTACTTC.

V usage is TRBV2 and J usage is TRBJ1-4; possible D gene TRBD1, 6 bases. This CDR3 region has 16 residues. Between the trimmed V and J ends, which lost 5 bases and 5 bases, there was a span of 18 bases. Germline lookup yields CDR1 SNHLY and CDR2 FYNNEI. This CDR3 is CASSRTVLYGNEKLFF. For the CDR3, the DNA is TGTGCCAGCAGTAGGACAGTCCTTTATGGGAATGAAAAACTGTTTTTT.

This clone has just one count. The V gene is TRBV4-1, the J gene TRBJ1-4; D is possibly TRBD1 (5 bases). CDR3 length: 15 residues. The V and J ends lost 1 base and 6 bases respectively, with 12 bases between them. The germline CDR1 and CDR2 sequences are MGHRA and YSYEKL. CDR3 residues: CASSQGGTGYEKLFF. Here the CDR3 DNA reads TGCGCCAGCAGCCAAGGAGGGACTGGATATGAAAAACTGTTTTTT.

The DNA for the CDR3 is TGTGCCATCAGCCCGGGACTAGAGTACGAGCAGTACTTC. Its translation is CAISPGLEYEQYF. This chain connects TRBV10-3 to TRBJ2-7; 8 nucleotides line up with TRBD2. Trimming took 6 bases from V and 4 from J; bases not matched to a gene: 5. CDR1 ENHRY and CDR2 SYGVKD come from the germline V gene. The CDR3 covers 13 residues.

The chain has TRBV1 and TRBJ2-6; no check of the table's D call, TRBD2, against the DNA was made. TRBV1 is described as a pseudogene. There are 24 residues in the CDR3. CDR3 region: CTSSQGNLGLAGGRKHSGANVLTF. In DNA form, the CDR3 reads TGCACCAGCAGCCAGGGGAACCTCGGACTAGCGGGAGGTCGAAAACACTCTGGGGCCAACGTCCTGACTTTC.

V is TRBV3-1 (or the pseudogene TRBV3-2) and J is TRBJ1-2, with unresolved D. V lost 0 bases and J 8 bases, leaving 16 bases between the germline ends. Germline lookup yields CDR1 LGHDT and CDR2 YNNKEL (reference sequence). The CDR3 totals 15 residues. The CDR3 sequence is CASSQDQRVGRGYTF. In DNA, the CDR3 is TGTGCCAGCAGCCAAGATCAGCGAGTGGGGAGGGGCTACACCTTC.

The V and J genes are TRBV19 and TRBJ2-5; TRBD2 aligns across 13 bases. J was trimmed by 2 bases and V by 3 bases; bases with no gene match: 12. CDR1 is LNHDA, CDR2 SQIVND, per germline (reference sequence). The CDR3 extends over 19 amino acids. The CDR3 region is CASSMGTSGISWAQETQYF. The CDR3, as DNA: TGTGCCAGTAGTATGGGGACTAGCGGGATCTCCTGGGCACAAGAGACCCAGTACTTC. Full variable domain (rest looked up from reference TRBV19 and TRBJ2-5): DGGITQSPKYLFRKEGQNVTLSCEQNLNHDAMYWYRQDPGQGLRLIYYSQIVNDFQKGDIAEGYSVSREKKESFPLTVTSAQKNPTAFYLCASSMGTSGISWAQETQYFGPGTRLLVL.

The V gene is TRBV19, the J gene TRBJ2-1, with D perhaps matching TRBD2 (5 bases). Trimming stripped 3 bases from V and 6 bases from J, with 9 bases between. In germline, CDR1 is LNHDA, CDR2 SQIVND (reference sequence). The CDR3 loop spans 13 amino acids. CDR3 region: CASSIEGRNEQFF. CDR3 in DNA: TGTGCCAGTAGTATTGAGGGTCGCAATGAGCAGTTCTTC.

V is TRBV5-1 and J is TRBJ2-7, with D maybe TRBD1 (5 bases). The CDR3 is made up of 13 amino acids. V lost 0 bases, J lost 2 bases, and 6 bases lay in between. Germline V gene data show CDR1 as SGHRS and CDR2 as YFSETQ. This chain's CDR3 is CASSLETAYEQYF. The CDR3 nucleotides read TGCGCCAGCAGCTTGGAGACAGCCTACGAGCAGTACTTC.

The chain is built from TRBV5-1 and TRBJ2-3; 14 positions agree with TRBD2. Trimming took 6 bases from V and 1 from J; bases not matched to a gene: 10. The length of the CDR3 is 18 residues. Germline V CDR1 and CDR2: SGHRS, YFSETQ. The CDR3 sequence is CASTIGTSGRIGTDTQYF. CDR3 in DNA: TGCGCCAGCACTATAGGGACTAGCGGGAGAATCGGCACAGATACGCAGTATTTT.

The chain carries TRBV5-1 and TRBJ2-1; D gene uncertain. Germline lookup yields CDR1 SGHRS and CDR2 YFSETQ. Trimming pared 4 bases from V and 3 bases from J, leaving 14 bases between. The CDR3 contains 15 residues. The CDR3 coding sequence is TGCGCCAGCAGCAGGTCCCTTCGCGGCTACAATGAGCAGTTCTTC. Translated, it gives CASSRSLRGYNEQFF. Complete variable domain (other parts from reference TRBV5-1 and TRBJ2-1): KAGVTQTPRYLIKTRGQQVTLSCSPISGHRSVSWYQQTPGQGLQFLFEYFSETQRNKGNFPGRFSGRQFSNSRSEMNVSTLELGDSALYLCASSRSLRGYNEQFFGPGTRLTVL.

CDR3 DNA: TGCGCCAGCAGCCAATACTCCCGGGAGACCTACGAGCAGTACTTC. Translation gives CASSQYSRETYEQYF. The chain uses TRBV4-1 and TRBJ2-7, with D perhaps matching TRBD2 (6 bases). CDR3 length equals 15 residues. Trimming cost V 2 bases and J 2 bases, with 13 bases left between them. CDR1 MGHRA and CDR2 YSYEKL come from the germline V gene.